This TCR beta chain was recorded in a study of T-cell reconstitution after alpha-beta-depleted transplantation in children. Unmatched junction bases numbered 12, after V lost 2 bases and J lost 3 bases. The germline CDR1 and CDR2 sequences are MNHEY and SVGAGI. The CDR3 spans 17 residues. Using unique molecular identifiers, the investigators prepared the TCRbeta library. One entry per CDR3 protein results from TCRdb running MiXCR on the PCR reads. The sample contains about 1,000,000 distinct CDR3 sequences, about 29% of which appear only once. This specimen consisted of PBMCs, mostly from graft donor cells, obtained 360 days after TCRalphabeta/CD19-depleted stem cell transplant. The receptor was derived from a boy in the first two years of life who had a stem cell transplant for SCID, so the T cells may come from the graft donor. The chain has TRBV6-5 and TRBJ2-7; 8 positions match TRBD1. The CDR3 DNA sequence: TGTGCCAGCAGTTACCCTTCTGACAGGGGAAAGGGCTACGAGCAGTACTTC. Amino acid sequence: CASSYPSDRGKGYEQYF.